One sample yielded the 19 T cell receptor beta chains listed below, sequenced in a study of T cell changes during pregnancy in multiple sclerosis. The protocol was immunoSEQ multiplex PCR, while the TCRdb copy is restricted to in-frame clones and leaves out a portion. The sample has about 69,000 clones, approximately 90% seen once; the top ten hold about 1.5%. The sample consisted of peripheral blood, taken in the third trimester of pregnancy. The source of these receptors is a female donor with multiple sclerosis, enrolled in a pregnancy study.

V gene TRBV6-1 combines with J gene TRBJ1-2, with D perhaps TRBD1 (5 bases). This CDR3 comprises 13 residues. V lost 0 bases, J lost 8 bases, and 10 bases lay in between. Germline-derived CDR1 and CDR2 are MNHNS and SASEGT. Here the CDR3 DNA reads TGTGCCAGCAGTGAAGCGCTTCGACAGGGCTACACCTTC. Protein: CASSEALRQGYTF.

This chain joins TRBV27 and TRBJ1-2, with TRBD1 as a possible D gene (6 bases). Between the trimmed V and J ends, which lost 3 bases and 1 base, there was a span of 18 bases. Germline CDR1 and CDR2: MNHEY and SMNVEV (reference sequence). This CDR3 contains 17 residues. CDR3 bases: TGTGCCAGCAGTTTTCGTTCTCGCGGGGGCATTAACTATGGCTACACCTTC. Its protein is CASSFRSRGGINYGYTF.

The rearrangement uses TRBV5-1 and TRBJ2-7; TRBD1 matches 8 bases. With 0 bases clipped from V and 7 bases from J, the junction kept 6 bases outside the gene matches. The CDR3 extends over 14 amino acids. Per germline, CDR1 SGHRS and CDR2 YFSETQ. For the CDR3, the DNA is TGCGCCAGCAGCTTGGATGGACAGGGTGGTGAGCAGTACTTC. Its protein is CASSLDGQGGEQYF.

V usage is TRBV29-1 and J usage is TRBJ2-1, with unresolved D. Germline lookup yields CDR1 SQVTM and CDR2 ANQGSEA. The V gene lost 4 bases and the J gene lost 5 bases, with 9 bases spanning the gap. The CDR3 has 12 residues. Written as DNA, the CDR3 is TGCAGCGTTGTGAGTTATCACAATGAGCAGTTCTTC. Residues: CSVVSYHNEQFF.

This rearrangement joins TRBV30 to TRBJ1-1, with D uncertain. The CDR3 runs to 14 residues. CDR1 GTSNPN and CDR2 SVGIG come from the germline V gene (reference sequence). Trimming removed 0 bases at V and 3 bases at J, with 11 bases between. CDR3 nucleotides: TGTGCCTGGAGTGTAGGAGGAGGGTACACTGAAGCTTTCTTT. This gives the protein CAWSVGGGYTEAFF.

The rearrangement uses TRBV7-2 and TRBJ2-7; D remains unclear. The CDR3 length is 13 residues. V gave up 7 bases and J gave up 3 bases, with 13 bases separating them. The germline V gene encodes CDR1 SGHTA and CDR2 FQGNSA. The DNA for the CDR3 is TGTGCCAGCACTAAACAAGAGCGCTACGAGCAGTACTTC. Translation gives CASTKQERYEQYF.

The chain combines TRBV5-1 with TRBJ2-7, with a weak D call TRBD1 (6 bases). V was trimmed by 0 bases and J by 2 bases, leaving 12 bases between them. The CDR3 covers 15 residues. CDR1 SGHRS and CDR2 YFSETQ come from the germline V gene. In nucleotides, the CDR3 is TGCGCCAGCAGCTTGGATGCAGGGGTCACCTACGAGCAGTACTTC. It specifies CASSLDAGVTYEQYF.

The CDR3 nucleotides are TGTGCCAGCAGCCCACAGGGGACTAGCGGGGGGCTATACAATGAGCAGTTCTTC. Translated: CASSPQGTSGGLYNEQFF. This rearrangement joins TRBV13 to TRBJ2-1, with 15 bases lining up with TRBD2. The CDR3 runs 18 residues. J was trimmed by 4 bases and V by 5 bases; bases with no gene match: 9. The germline gives CDR1 PRHDT, CDR2 FYEKMQ (reference sequence).

The chain joins TRBV7-2 to TRBJ1-2; D gene ambiguous. Germline CDR1 and CDR2: SGHTA and FQGNSA. Trimming removed 5 bases at V and 9 bases at J, with 13 bases between. The CDR3 loop spans 12 amino acids. CDR3 nucleotide sequence: TGTGCCAGCAGCCCTAGATTCGGGAGCTACACCTTC. Translation: CASSPRFGSYTF.

The CDR3 region has the DNA TGCGCCAGCAGCTTTATAGCGGGGGGGCCGGGGTTGAGCATGTTCTTC. Encoded protein: CASSFIAGGPGLSMFF. The chain combines TRBV5-1 with TRBJ2-1; 11 bases line up with TRBD2. This CDR3 comprises 16 residues. Losses at the gene ends were 2 bases for V and 15 bases for J; bases not matched to a gene: 16. Germline loops: CDR1 SGHRS, CDR2 YFSETQ.

This rearrangement joins TRBV5-6 to TRBJ2-5; the D gene is possibly TRBD1 (6 bases). There are 16 residues in the CDR3. The germline V gene has CDR1 SGHDT and CDR2 YYEEEE. Trimming removed 3 bases from V and 4 bases from J, with 19 bases in between. The CDR3 sequence is CASSSLGASVSETQYF. The CDR3 DNA reads TGTGCCAGCAGCTCCTTGGGGGCATCGGTTTCAGAGACCCAGTACTTC.

V usage is TRBV19 and J usage is TRBJ1-3, with a weak D call TRBD1 (6 bases). This CDR3 has 17 amino acids. The germline V and J ends were trimmed by 9 bases and 0 bases, with 21 bases remaining between them. Germline CDR1 is LNHDA and CDR2 is SQIVND (reference sequence). The CDR3 loop is CASLHFTGHRSGNTIYF. In nucleotides, the CDR3 is TGTGCCAGCCTACACTTTACGGGACACCGCTCTGGAAACACCATATATTTT.

The gene calls are TRBV2 and TRBJ1-5; perhaps TRBD1 as D (6 bases). Trimming stripped 5 bases from V and 0 bases from J, with 11 bases between. The CDR3 covers 15 residues. Looked up from germline, CDR1 is SNHLY and CDR2 is FYNNEI. The CDR3 reads CASSHGTNSNQPQHF. As DNA, the CDR3 is TGTGCCAGCAGTCACGGGACAAATAGCAATCAGCCCCAGCATTTT. Variable domain in full (rest from reference TRBV2 and TRBJ1-5): EPEVTQTPSHQVTQMGQEVILRCVPISNHLYFYWYRQILGQKVEFLVSFYNNEISEKSEIFDDQFSVERPDGSNFTLKIRSTKLEDSAMYFCASSHGTNSNQPQHFGDGTRLSIL.

Notes on this clone: The junction and the germline gene differ at one end; a read error may be behind it. The CDR3 DNA reads TGTGCTAGCAGCTTAGGTCGGGAGCCGAGCTACGAGCAGTACTTC. Translating it yields CASSLGREPSYEQYF. The chain recombines TRBV7-7 with TRBJ2-7; maybe TRBD2 (6 bases). The germline CDR1 and CDR2 sequences are SSHAT and FNYEAQ (reference sequence). The length of the CDR3 is 15 residues.

The CDR3 DNA follows: TGTGCCAGCACTAACTCCGGACATATGAACACTGAAGCTTTCTTT. Translating gives CASTNSGHMNTEAFF. The gene calls are TRBV6-5 and TRBJ1-1; maybe TRBD1 (5 bases). Trimming removed 7 bases from V and 0 bases from J, with 15 bases in between. CDR1 is MNHEY and CDR2 is SVGAGI in the germline V gene. This CDR3 comprises 15 residues.

The gene calls are TRBV5-6 and TRBJ1-1, with 7 bases aligning to TRBD1. Germline trimming cut 3 bases from V and 6 bases from J; bases unmatched to any gene: 14. Germline V lookup: CDR1 SGHDT, CDR2 YYEEEE. The length of the CDR3 is 16 residues. As DNA, the CDR3 is TGTGCCAGCAGCTCTATACCCCCGGGACAGACGGCTGAAGCTTTCTTT. As protein: CASSSIPPGQTAEAFF.

The genes are TRBV2 and TRBJ2-2; the D is unclear. The length of the CDR3 is 14 residues. CDR1 SNHLY and CDR2 FYNNEI come from the germline V gene. The V end lost 7 bases, the J end lost 1 base, and 10 bases lay between the germline ends. The CDR3 sequence: CASTDDLNTGELFF. As DNA, the CDR3 is TGTGCCAGCACCGACGACTTGAACACCGGGGAGCTGTTTTTT.

This chain uses TRBV27 with TRBJ2-3; 7 bases are shared with TRBD2. V trimming: 2 bases; J trimming: 2 bases; junction bases outside the gene matches: 7. Germline V lookup: CDR1 MNHEY, CDR2 SMNVEV (reference sequence). CDR3 length equals 16 residues. The CDR3 region is CASSLGDYTSTDTQYF. The CDR3 DNA is TGTGCCAGCAGTTTAGGGGACTATACCTCCACAGATACGCAGTATTTT.

The rearrangement joins TRBV28 to TRBJ1-6; D perhaps matches TRBD1 (5 bases). The CDR3 is 15 residues long. V was shortened by 5 bases and J by 9 bases, with 17 bases between the two germline ends. Per germline, CDR1 MDHEN and CDR2 SYDVKM. The CDR3 nucleotides read TGTGCCAGCAGTCCCCCGCCAGGGAGGTCTTCACCCCTCCACTTT. Translation gives CASSPPPGRSSPLHF.